These 13 T cell receptor beta chains were sequenced from one sample in a study of response to subunit inactivated influenza vaccine. From the RT-PCR reads, TCRdb called clonotypes with MiXCR, one entry per CDR3 protein. Among hundreds of thousands of distinct CDR3 sequences listed, 13% to 15% were seen once. The sample here was PBMCs from blood, taken 14 to 15 days before vaccination. The receptors derive from a man in his fifties who received an inactivated influenza vaccine.

This clonotype was detected ten times or more. The chain couples TRBV20-1 to TRBJ1-6, with a possible D match to TRBD1 (6 bases). The CDR3 is made up of 15 amino acids. CDR1 is DFQATT, CDR2 SNEGSKA, per germline (reference sequence). Trimming cost V 2 bases and J 9 bases, with 17 bases left between them. CDR3 protein: CSARTQGTGGSPLHF. In DNA, the CDR3 is TGCAGTGCTAGAACCCAGGGGACGGGGGGTTCACCCCTCCACTTT.

The chain employs TRBV5-6 and TRBJ1-3, with 7 bases that match TRBD1. V lost 3 bases, J lost 2 bases, and 5 bases stayed unmatched. Germline V CDR1 and CDR2: SGHDT, YYEEEE. CDR3 length equals 15 residues. CDR3 DNA: TGTGCCAGCAGCTCCCTTGACAGGGCTGGAAACACCATATATTTT. Amino acids: CASSSLDRAGNTIYF.

In its sample, this clonotype was seen a few times. CDR3 protein: CSARLGTSGTGELFF. The CDR3 nucleotides are TGCAGTGCTCGCTTGGGGACTAGCGGCACCGGGGAGCTGTTTTTT. This chain links TRBV20-1 with TRBJ2-2; 11 bases match TRBD2. V shed 5 bases, J shed 4 bases, and the junction held 6 bases outside the gene matches. The CDR3 covers 15 residues. Germline V gene lookup returns CDR1 DFQATT and CDR2 SNEGSKA (reference sequence).

Here the CDR3 reads CASSQRAPQRGYTDTQYF. Here the CDR3 DNA reads TGTGCCAGCAGCCAAAGGGCCCCCCAGCGGGGGTACACAGATACGCAGTATTTT. The chain employs TRBV4-2 and TRBJ2-3; TRBD2 aligns across 8 bases. Unmatched junction bases numbered 12, after V lost 2 bases and J lost 2 bases. Germline CDR1 and CDR2: LGHNA and YNFKEQ. This CDR3 spans 18 amino acids.

This chain connects TRBV6-6 to TRBJ2-1; no clear D gene. Trimming stripped 0 bases from V and 7 bases from J, with 7 bases between. Looked up from germline, CDR1 is MNHNY and CDR2 is SVGAGI (reference sequence). The length of the CDR3 is 13 residues. DNA for the CDR3: TGTGCCAGCAGTTACTCCCTCGGGAATGAGCAGTTCTTC. This encodes CASSYSLGNEQFF.

In its sample, this clonotype was seen a few times. This chain uses TRBV29-1 with TRBJ1-5; TRBD1 matches at 9 bases. Germline loops: CDR1 SQVTM, CDR2 ANQGSEA. This CDR3 has 13 amino acids. Trimming at V came to 6 bases and at J to 4 bases, leaving 4 bases not matched to a gene. For the CDR3, the DNA is TGCAGCGTAGAGACAGGGGGGAATCAGCCCCAGCATTTT. Translating it yields CSVETGGNQPQHF.

The V gene is TRBV4-3, the J gene TRBJ1-2; D is undetermined. CDR1 is LGHNA, CDR2 YSLEER, per germline. The CDR3 length is 12 residues. Trimming cost V 1 base and J 6 bases, with 6 bases left between them. The CDR3 is CASSQGLNGYTF. Written as DNA, the CDR3 is TGCGCCAGCAGCCAAGGACTGAATGGCTACACCTTC.

In this sample, this clonotype turned up a few times. The rearrangement links TRBV7-8 to TRBJ2-1; a possible D gene is TRBD2 (5 bases). The V gene's germline CDR1 is SGHVS and CDR2 FQNEAQ. Trimming cost V 3 bases and J 9 bases, with 12 bases left between them. The CDR3 covers 13 residues. The chain's CDR3 is CASSLLLEGEQFF. CDR3 DNA sequence: TGTGCCAGCAGCTTGCTACTAGAGGGTGAGCAGTTCTTC.

This sequence joins TRBV29-1 and TRBJ2-3, with 9 bases fitting TRBD2. Germline CDR1 and CDR2: SQVTM and ANQGSEA. V lost 7 bases to trimming and J lost 1 base; unmatched junction nucleotides: 3. The length of the CDR3 is 13 residues. CDR3 sequence reads: CSGLAGGTDTQYF. CDR3 coding DNA: TGCAGCGGTTTAGCGGGAGGCACAGATACGCAGTATTTT.

The gene calls are TRBV28 and TRBJ1-2, with 9 bases fitting TRBD1. This CDR3 contains 15 residues. CDR1 MDHEN and CDR2 SYDVKM come from the germline V gene. Trimming cost V 10 bases and J 8 bases; bases outside gene matches: 17. Here the CDR3 DNA reads TGTGCCACCCTCCTGGACAGGGGCAGCTTGGGCGGCTACACCTTC. Protein sequence: CATLLDRGSLGGYTF.

The chain has TRBV3-1 and TRBJ2-2; the D gene is possibly TRBD2 (7 bases). The CDR3 contains 16 residues. Germline CDR1 reads LGHDT; CDR2 reads YNNKEL (reference sequence). The V gene lost 1 base and the J gene lost 3 bases, with 12 bases spanning the gap. CDR3 bases: TGTGCCAGCAGCCAAGGCGGGGGCCCTTACACCGGGGAGCTGTTTTTT. This codes for CASSQGGGPYTGELFF.

The genes are TRBV6-1 and TRBJ2-2, with D perhaps assigned TRBD1 or TRBD2 (6 bases each). CDR3 length equals 15 residues. Trimming pared 6 bases from V and 6 bases from J, leaving 17 bases between. CDR1 and CDR2 from the germline V gene are MNHNS and SASEGT. The CDR3 loop is CASSKGGKYAGELFF. As DNA, the CDR3 is TGTGCCAGCAGCAAAGGGGGGAAGTACGCCGGGGAGCTGTTTTTT.

The chain combines TRBV7-2 with TRBJ2-3; no reliable D call. Germline CDR1 is SGHTA and CDR2 is FQGNSA. V lost 8 bases and J 3 bases, leaving 6 bases between the germline ends. This CDR3 region has 11 residues. The CDR3 coding sequence is TGTGCCAGCGGCCGTACAGATACGCAGTATTTT. Protein sequence: CASGRTDTQYF.